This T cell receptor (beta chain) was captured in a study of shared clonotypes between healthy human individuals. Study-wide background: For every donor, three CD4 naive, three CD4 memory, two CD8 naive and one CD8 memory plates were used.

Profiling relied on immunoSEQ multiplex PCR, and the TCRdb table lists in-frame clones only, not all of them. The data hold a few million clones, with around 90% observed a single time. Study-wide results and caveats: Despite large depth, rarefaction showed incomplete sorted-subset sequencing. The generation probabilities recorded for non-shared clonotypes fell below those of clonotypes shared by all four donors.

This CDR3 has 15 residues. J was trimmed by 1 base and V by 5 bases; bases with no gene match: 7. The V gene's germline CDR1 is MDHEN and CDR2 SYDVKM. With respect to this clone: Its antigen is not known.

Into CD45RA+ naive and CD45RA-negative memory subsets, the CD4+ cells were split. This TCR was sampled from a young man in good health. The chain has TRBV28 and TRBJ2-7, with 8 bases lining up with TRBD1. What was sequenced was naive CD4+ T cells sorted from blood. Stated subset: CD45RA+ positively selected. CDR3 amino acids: CASSQSGTGSYEQYF. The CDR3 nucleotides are TGTGCCAGCAGTCAATCCGGGACAGGATCCTACGAGCAGTACTTC. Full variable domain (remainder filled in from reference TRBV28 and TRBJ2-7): DVKVTQSSRYLVKRTGEKVFLECVQDMDHENMFWYRQDPGLGLRLIYFSYDVKMKEKGDIPEGYSVSREKKERFSLILESASTNQTSMYLCASSQSGTGSYEQYFGPGTRLTVT.